The 24 T cell receptor beta chains in this list originate from one sample, sequenced in a study of blood T cell repertoires in COVID-19. Sequenced by immunoSEQ multiplex PCR; TCRdb stores in-frame clones only, minus some. The data contain more than 350,000 clones, around 87% of them singletons. Material for sequencing was PBMCs or T cells enriched from blood (not recorded which). These receptors all come from a man between 18 and 29 years old who had recovered from COVID-19.

CDR3: CASSLNGHNEQFF. The DNA of the CDR3 is TGTGCCAGCAGCTTAAACGGTCACAATGAGCAGTTCTTC. The chain combines TRBV11-2 with TRBJ2-1; no clear D. The CDR3 has 13 amino acids. Trimming took 2 bases from V and 5 from J, leaving 7 bases between them. Germline values: CDR1 SGHAT, CDR2 FQNNGV. Combining the CDR3 with reference TRBV11-2 and TRBJ2-1 gives the whole variable domain EAGVAQSPRYKIIEKRQSVAFWCNPISGHATLYWYQQILGQGPKLLIQFQNNGVVDDSQLPKDRFSAERLKGVDSTLKIQPAKLEDSAVYLCASSLNGHNEQFFGPGTRLTVL.

CDR3 coding DNA: TGTGCCAGCAGCTACAACAGAGTTTCCACTGAAGCTTTCTTT. Protein product: CASSYNRVSTEAFF. This chain links TRBV7-2 with TRBJ1-1; D is uncertain. Trimming pared 4 bases from V and 4 bases from J, leaving 13 bases between. Per germline, CDR1 SGHTA and CDR2 FQGNSA. The CDR3 runs 14 residues.

V usage is TRBV7-3 and J usage is TRBJ2-1; 8 bases match TRBD2. J was trimmed by 3 bases and V by 5 bases; bases with no gene match: 6. The CDR3 is made up of 15 amino acids. The germline V gene encodes CDR1 SGHTA and CDR2 FQGTGA. CDR3 nucleotides: TGTGCCAGCAGCCCAACTAGCGGCAACTACAATGAGCAGTTCTTC. Its protein is CASSPTSGNYNEQFF.

This chain links TRBV11-2 with TRBJ2-1, with 7 bases that match TRBD2. Trimming at V came to 1 base and at J to 9 bases, leaving 3 bases not matched to a gene. The CDR3 has 13 amino acids. The germline V gene has CDR1 SGHAT and CDR2 FQNNGV. The CDR3 region is CASSLGGRGEQFF. Written as DNA, the CDR3 is TGTGCCAGCAGCTTAGGGGGGAGGGGTGAGCAGTTCTTC.

The chain recombines TRBV7-9 with TRBJ1-5; TRBD1 might be the D (5 bases). V lost 6 bases and J lost 6, with 12 bases in between. Germline values: CDR1 SEHNR, CDR2 FQNEAQ (reference sequence). This CDR3 is built from 13 residues. The CDR3 here is CASSGAWGQPQHF. The CDR3 nucleotides read TGTGCCAGCAGTGGGGCGTGGGGTCAGCCCCAGCATTTT.

V and J are TRBV7-2 and TRBJ2-7; 9 nucleotides agree with TRBD1. The CDR3 has 11 amino acids. Germline CDR1 SGHTA, CDR2 FQGNSA. J was trimmed by 11 bases and V by 5 bases; bases with no gene match: 4. CDR3 nucleotides: TGTGCCAGCAGCGCACAGGGGGCTAAGTACTTC. Translated, it gives CASSAQGAKYF.

The CDR3 region has the DNA TGCGCCAGCGGGGGGGATGAGCAGTTCTTC. It is translated as CASGGDEQFF. The genes are TRBV4-1 and TRBJ2-1, with TRBD2 matching 7 bases. The CDR3 is 10 amino acids. Germline CDR1 MGHRA, CDR2 YSYEKL. V gave up 8 bases and J gave up 8 bases; unmatched junction bases: 0.

V is TRBV18 and J is TRBJ2-7; TRBD1 matches 10 bases. The CDR3 sequence is 16 residues long. Unmatched junction bases numbered 10, after V lost 4 bases and J lost 4 bases. Looked up from germline, CDR1 is KGHSH and CDR2 is LQKENI. The CDR3 bases are TGTGCCAGCTCACTACTAGGGGACAGGGGATCGTACGAGCAGTACTTC. Encoded protein: CASSLLGDRGSYEQYF. Full variable domain (remainder filled in from reference TRBV18 and TRBJ2-7): NAGVMQNPRHLVRRRGQEARLRCSPMKGHSHVYWYRQLPEEGLKFMVYLQKENIIDESGMPKERFSAEFPKEGPSILRIQQVVRGDSAAYFCASSLLGDRGSYEQYFGPGTRLTVT.

The rearrangement uses TRBV6-5 and TRBJ2-3; the D gene is possibly TRBD2 (6 bases). The CDR3 extends over 15 amino acids. Germline V CDR1 and CDR2: MNHEY, SVGAGI. Trimming removed 3 bases at V and 1 base at J, with 11 bases between. The chain's CDR3 is CASSYEASGTDTQYF. The DNA for the CDR3 is TGTGCCAGCAGTTATGAGGCTAGCGGCACAGATACGCAGTATTTT.

The sample holds one count of this clone. The chain uses TRBV7-9 and TRBJ2-7; 7 positions agree with TRBD1. The V segment lost 3 bases and the J segment 6 bases; nucleotides outside the gene matches: 8. The CDR3 extends over 14 amino acids. Germline values: CDR1 SEHNR, CDR2 FQNEAQ (reference sequence). The CDR3 loop reads CASSFPQGVGEQYF. CDR3 DNA sequence: TGTGCCAGCAGCTTTCCGCAGGGGGTTGGCGAGCAGTACTTC.

Here the CDR3 reads CASSPQGLAGKNEQFF. In nucleotides, the CDR3 is TGTGCCAGCAGCCCGCAGGGACTAGCGGGGAAGAATGAGCAGTTCTTC. V gene TRBV7-3 combines with J gene TRBJ2-1; TRBD2 aligns across 13 bases. Germline CDR1 is SGHTA and CDR2 is FQGTGA. The J segment lost 7 bases and the V segment lost 5 bases, leaving 8 bases of the junction unmatched. This CDR3 contains 16 residues.

V is TRBV6-5 and J is TRBJ1-2; 7 nucleotides match TRBD1. Trimming cost V 6 bases and J 5 bases; bases outside gene matches: 12. The CDR3 is 15 residues long. Germline V gene sequence: CDR1 MNHEY, CDR2 SVGAGI. In DNA form, the CDR3 reads TGTGCCAGCAGCCAGGGACAGCCGAAAGTTTATGGCTACACCTTC. Its protein product is CASSQGQPKVYGYTF.

This chain uses TRBV29-1 with TRBJ2-2; no clear D gene. V lost 5 bases and J lost 4, with 11 bases in between. The length of the CDR3 is 13 residues. In germline, CDR1 is SQVTM, CDR2 ANQGSEA. CDR3 coding DNA: TGCAGCGTTAAGCCTTTTTCCACCGGGGAGCTGTTTTTT. It is translated as CSVKPFSTGELFF.

The sample holds one count of this clone. The CDR3 DNA reads TGCGCCAGCAGCTTACAGGGGGCAGGGCAAGAGACCCAGTACTTC. This codes for CASSLQGAGQETQYF. V and J are TRBV5-1 and TRBJ2-5; 9 nucleotides line up with TRBD1. This CDR3 spans 15 amino acids. The germline V gene encodes CDR1 SGHRS and CDR2 YFSETQ. The J segment lost 2 bases and the V segment lost 2 bases, leaving 4 bases of the junction unmatched. The complete variable domain, with remaining parts taken from reference TRBV5-1 and TRBJ2-5, reads KAGVTQTPRYLIKTRGQQVTLSCSPISGHRSVSWYQQTPGQGLQFLFEYFSETQRNKGNFPGRFSGRQFSNSRSEMNVSTLELGDSALYLCASSLQGAGQETQYFGPGTRLLVL.

This clone was detected only once. The chain employs TRBV19 and TRBJ1-4, with D perhaps matching TRBD1 (5 bases). V was cut by 2 bases and J by 5 bases, with 9 bases left in between. Germline values: CDR1 LNHDA, CDR2 SQIVND (reference sequence). The CDR3 contains 14 residues. In nucleotides, the CDR3 is TGTGCCAGTAGTATATCAGGGTCCAATGAAAAACTGTTTTTT. This gives the protein CASSISGSNEKLFF.

The V and J genes are TRBV5-4 and TRBJ2-1, with 8 bases matching TRBD2. Germline V gene data show CDR1 as SGHNT and CDR2 as YYREEE (reference sequence). The CDR3 is 17 amino acids. J lost 0 bases, V lost 5 bases, and 10 bases had no gene match. The CDR3 is CASSAGTSDYSYNEQFF. The CDR3 DNA reads as TGTGCCAGCAGTGCCGGGACTAGTGATTACTCCTACAATGAGCAGTTCTTC.

In its sample, this clone was seen once. The V and J genes are TRBV5-1 and TRBJ1-1, with 10 bases identical to TRBD1. The CDR3 has 19 residues. V shed 4 bases and J 5 bases; nucleotides not matched to a gene: 20. Germline assignment: CDR1 SGHRS and CDR2 YFSETQ. The CDR3 protein is CASSPTRSGQGIFGTEAFF. The CDR3 DNA is TGCGCCAGCAGCCCGACACGATCGGGACAGGGGATCTTTGGGACTGAAGCTTTCTTT.

This clone was detected only once. The genes are TRBV6-5 and TRBJ2-2; no clear D. Germline V gene data show CDR1 as MNHEY and CDR2 as SVGAGI. This CDR3 has 14 residues. V lost 8 bases and J 1 base, leaving 11 bases between the germline ends. The CDR3 sequence: CASGWSLNTGELFF. In DNA form, the CDR3 reads TGTGCCAGCGGGTGGAGCCTGAACACCGGGGAGCTGTTTTTT.

This clone occurred once. The rearrangement joins TRBV6-5 to TRBJ1-2; 9 bases fit TRBD1. There are 13 residues in the CDR3. The V gene end was trimmed by 6 bases and the J gene end by 8 bases; junction bases not matched to a gene: 7. Germline CDR1 and CDR2: MNHEY and SVGAGI. CDR3 sequence: CASSLQGAQGYTF. CDR3 DNA sequence: TGTGCCAGCAGCCTACAGGGGGCGCAAGGCTACACCTTC.

This clone was detected only once. The J gene is TRBJ1-1, the V gene TRBV27; D may be TRBD1 (5 bases). The CDR3 has 14 residues. Per germline, CDR1 MNHEY and CDR2 SMNVEV (reference sequence). V was pared by 3 bases and J by 4 bases, with 12 bases between. The CDR3 region is CASSFWGASTEAFF. Here the CDR3 DNA reads TGTGCCAGCAGTTTCTGGGGCGCTTCCACTGAAGCTTTCTTT.

This chain links TRBV28 with TRBJ1-5; maybe TRBD1 (6 bases). The CDR3 has 15 amino acids. Germline values: CDR1 MDHEN, CDR2 SYDVKM. Trimming removed 5 bases from V and 7 bases from J, with 18 bases in between. The CDR3 DNA reads TGTGCCAGCAGTATGTACAGGGAATTCGGGCAGCCCCAGCATTTT. Its protein is CASSMYREFGQPQHF. Using reference TRBV28 and TRBJ1-5 for the parts outside the CDR3, the full variable domain is DVKVTQSSRYLVKRTGEKVFLECVQDMDHENMFWYRQDPGLGLRLIYFSYDVKMKEKGDIPEGYSVSREKKERFSLILESASTNQTSMYLCASSMYREFGQPQHFGDGTRLSIL.

This chain uses TRBV6-5 with TRBJ1-2, with D possibly TRBD1 on 5 matching bases. The CDR3 is made up of 15 amino acids. The V end lost 5 bases, the J end lost 1 base, and 14 bases lay between the germline ends. Germline V gene lookup returns CDR1 MNHEY and CDR2 SVGAGI. This CDR3 is CASSPGQGFNYGYTF. The CDR3 coding sequence is TGTGCCAGCAGTCCAGGCCAGGGTTTTAACTATGGCTACACCTTC.

The CDR3 region has the DNA TGTGCCAGTAGTCCCCTCGGGGATACGCAGTATTTT. As protein: CASSPLGDTQYF. The chain links TRBV19 to TRBJ2-3; unclear D gene. The CDR3 loop spans 12 amino acids. The germline V and J ends were trimmed by 5 bases and 6 bases, with 9 bases remaining between them. Germline CDR1 LNHDA, CDR2 SQIVND (reference sequence).

V is TRBV19 and J is TRBJ1-1; no firm D call. The germline V gene has CDR1 LNHDA and CDR2 SQIVND (reference sequence). The CDR3 has 15 residues. V lost 7 bases and J 5 bases, leaving 20 bases between the germline ends. Here the CDR3 reads CASKGRGYLGTEAFF. Written as DNA, the CDR3 is TGTGCCAGTAAAGGGCGCGGGTATTTGGGGACTGAAGCTTTCTTT.